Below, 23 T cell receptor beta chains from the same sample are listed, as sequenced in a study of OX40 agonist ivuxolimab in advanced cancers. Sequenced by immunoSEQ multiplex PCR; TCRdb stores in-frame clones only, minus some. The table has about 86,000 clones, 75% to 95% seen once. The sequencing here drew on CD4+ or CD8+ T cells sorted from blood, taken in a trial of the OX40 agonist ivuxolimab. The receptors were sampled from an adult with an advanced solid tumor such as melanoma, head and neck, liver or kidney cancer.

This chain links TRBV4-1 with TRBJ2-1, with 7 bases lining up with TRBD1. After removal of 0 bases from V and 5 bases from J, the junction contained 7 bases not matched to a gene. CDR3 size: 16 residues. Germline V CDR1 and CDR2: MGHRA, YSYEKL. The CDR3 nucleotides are TGCGCCAGCAGCCAAGATATAGGGGGCGGTAACAATGAGCAGTTCTTC. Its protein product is CASSQDIGGGNNEQFF.

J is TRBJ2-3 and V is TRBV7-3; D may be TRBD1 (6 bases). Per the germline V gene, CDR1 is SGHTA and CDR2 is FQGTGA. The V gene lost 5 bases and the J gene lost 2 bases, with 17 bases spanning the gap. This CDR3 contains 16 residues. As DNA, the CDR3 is TGTGCCAGCAGCGAGGGGGTAGCCCGTTCCACAGATACGCAGTATTTT. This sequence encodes CASSEGVARSTDTQYF.

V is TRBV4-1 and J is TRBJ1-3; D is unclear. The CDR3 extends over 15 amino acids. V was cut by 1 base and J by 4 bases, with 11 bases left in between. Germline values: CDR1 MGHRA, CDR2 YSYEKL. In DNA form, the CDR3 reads TGCGCCAGCAGCCAAGGTTACAGCTCCGGAAACACCATATATTTT. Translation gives CASSQGYSSGNTIYF.

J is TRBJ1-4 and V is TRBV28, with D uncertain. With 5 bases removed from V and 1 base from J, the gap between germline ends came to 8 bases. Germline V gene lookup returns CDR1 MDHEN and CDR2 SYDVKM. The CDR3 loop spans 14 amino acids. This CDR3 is CASSDFVTNEKLFF. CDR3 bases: TGTGCCAGCAGTGATTTCGTAACTAATGAAAAACTGTTTTTT.

Here the CDR3 DNA reads TGCGCCAGCAGCCAAAATACAGGGGCCGGGGAGCTGTTTTTT. Amino acids: CASSQNTGAGELFF. The chain is built from TRBV4-1 and TRBJ2-2; 7 nucleotides agree with TRBD1. In germline, CDR1 is MGHRA, CDR2 YSYEKL. This CDR3 has 14 amino acids. Trimming at V came to 2 bases and at J to 6 bases, leaving 3 bases not matched to a gene.

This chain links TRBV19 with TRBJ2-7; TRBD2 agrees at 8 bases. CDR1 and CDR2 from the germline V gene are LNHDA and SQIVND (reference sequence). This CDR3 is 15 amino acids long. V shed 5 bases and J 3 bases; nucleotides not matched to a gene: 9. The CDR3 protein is CASSRRSGRDYEQYF. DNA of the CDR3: TGTGCCAGTAGTCGGAGAAGCGGGAGAGACTACGAGCAGTACTTC.

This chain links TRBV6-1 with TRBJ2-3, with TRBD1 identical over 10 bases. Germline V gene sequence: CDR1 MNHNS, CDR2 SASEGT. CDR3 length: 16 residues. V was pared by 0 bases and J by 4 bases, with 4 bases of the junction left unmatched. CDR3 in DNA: TGTGCCAGCAGTGAAGCCAGCGGGACAGGGGCAGATACGCAGTATTTT. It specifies CASSEASGTGADTQYF.

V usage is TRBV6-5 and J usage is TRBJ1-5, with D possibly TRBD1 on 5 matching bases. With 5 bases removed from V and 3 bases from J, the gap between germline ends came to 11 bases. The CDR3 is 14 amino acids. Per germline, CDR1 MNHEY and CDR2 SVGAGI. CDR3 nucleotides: TGTGCCAGCAGTCGTGGGGCTAACAATCAGCCCCAGCATTTT. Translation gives CASSRGANNQPQHF.

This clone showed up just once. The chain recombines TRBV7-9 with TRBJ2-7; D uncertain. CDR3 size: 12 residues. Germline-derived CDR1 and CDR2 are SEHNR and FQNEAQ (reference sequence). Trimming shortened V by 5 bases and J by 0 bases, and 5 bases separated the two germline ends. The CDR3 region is CASSQDSYEQYF. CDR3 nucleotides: TGTGCCAGCAGCCAGGACTCCTACGAGCAGTACTTC.

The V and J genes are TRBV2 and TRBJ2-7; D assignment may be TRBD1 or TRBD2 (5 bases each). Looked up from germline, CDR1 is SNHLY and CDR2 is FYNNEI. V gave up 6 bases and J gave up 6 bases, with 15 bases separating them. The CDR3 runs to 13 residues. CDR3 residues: CASRGDPSLEQYF. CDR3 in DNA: TGTGCCAGCAGGGGGGACCCCAGTCTCGAGCAGTACTTC.

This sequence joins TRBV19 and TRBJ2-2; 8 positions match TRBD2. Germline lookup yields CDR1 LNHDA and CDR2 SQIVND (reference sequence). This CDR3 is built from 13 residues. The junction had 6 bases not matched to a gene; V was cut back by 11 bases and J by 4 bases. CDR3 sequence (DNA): TGTGCCTCAAGTCGGGAGGGCACCGGGGAGCTGTTTTTT. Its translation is CASSREGTGELFF.

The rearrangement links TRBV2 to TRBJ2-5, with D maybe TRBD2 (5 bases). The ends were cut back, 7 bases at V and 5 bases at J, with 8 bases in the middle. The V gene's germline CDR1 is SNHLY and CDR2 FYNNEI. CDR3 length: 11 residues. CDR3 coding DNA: TGTGCCAGCACCCCGGGGGAGACCCAGTACTTC. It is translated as CASTPGETQYF.

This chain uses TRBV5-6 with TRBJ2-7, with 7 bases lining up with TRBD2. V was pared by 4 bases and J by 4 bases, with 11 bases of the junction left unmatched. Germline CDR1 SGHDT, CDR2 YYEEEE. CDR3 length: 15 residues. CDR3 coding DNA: TGTGCCAGCAGCCCGGAGCGGGATGGGCCGTACGAGCAGTACTTC. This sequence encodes CASSPERDGPYEQYF.

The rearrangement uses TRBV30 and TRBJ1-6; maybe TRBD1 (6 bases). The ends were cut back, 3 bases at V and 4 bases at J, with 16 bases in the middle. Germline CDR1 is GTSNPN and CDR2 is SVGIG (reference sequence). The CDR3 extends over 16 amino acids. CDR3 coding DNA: TGTGCCTGGAGCAACCCTTACAGGGAATATAATTCACCCCTCCACTTT. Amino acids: CAWSNPYREYNSPLHF. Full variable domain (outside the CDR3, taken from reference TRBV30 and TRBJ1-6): SQTIHQWPATLVQPVGSPLSLECTVEGTSNPNLYWYRQAAGRGLQLLFYSVGIGQISSEVPQNLSASRPQDRQFILSSKKLLLSDSGFYLCAWSNPYREYNSPLHFGNGTRLTVT.

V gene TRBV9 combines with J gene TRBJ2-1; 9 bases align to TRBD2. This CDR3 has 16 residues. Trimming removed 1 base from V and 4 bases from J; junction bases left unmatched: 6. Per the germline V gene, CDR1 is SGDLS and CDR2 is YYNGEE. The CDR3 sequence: CASSVPRLAGYNEQFF. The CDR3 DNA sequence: TGTGCCAGCAGCGTACCCCGTCTAGCGGGGTACAATGAGCAGTTCTTC.

DNA for the CDR3: TGTGCCAGCAGTTACTCCCCCCCGGGGGAGGGCTACACCTTC. Protein: CASSYSPPGEGYTF. The chain combines TRBV6-5 with TRBJ1-2, with D possibly matching TRBD1 (5 bases). CDR1 is MNHEY and CDR2 is SVGAGI in the germline V gene. The CDR3 extends over 14 amino acids. Trimming stripped 0 bases from V and 8 bases from J, with 13 bases between.

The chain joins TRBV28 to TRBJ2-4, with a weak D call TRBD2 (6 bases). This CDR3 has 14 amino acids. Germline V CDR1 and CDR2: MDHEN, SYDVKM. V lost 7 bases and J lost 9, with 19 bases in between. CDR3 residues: CASISPSQGGIQYF. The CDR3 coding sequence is TGTGCCAGCATAAGTCCCTCGCAGGGAGGCATTCAGTACTTC. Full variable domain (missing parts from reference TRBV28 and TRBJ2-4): DVKVTQSSRYLVKRTGEKVFLECVQDMDHENMFWYRQDPGLGLRLIYFSYDVKMKEKGDIPEGYSVSREKKERFSLILESASTNQTSMYLCASISPSQGGIQYFGAGTRLSVL.

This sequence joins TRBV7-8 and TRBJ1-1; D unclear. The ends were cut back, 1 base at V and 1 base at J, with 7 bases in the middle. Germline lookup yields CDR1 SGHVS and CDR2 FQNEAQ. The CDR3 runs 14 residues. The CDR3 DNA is TGTGCCAGCAGCTTAGAGGCGCAGAACACTGAAGCTTTCTTT. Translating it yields CASSLEAQNTEAFF.

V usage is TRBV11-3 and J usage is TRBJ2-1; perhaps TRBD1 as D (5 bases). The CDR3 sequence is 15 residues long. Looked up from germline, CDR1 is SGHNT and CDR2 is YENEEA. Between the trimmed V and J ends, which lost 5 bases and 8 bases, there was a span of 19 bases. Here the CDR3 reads CASSLGAAMIDEQFF. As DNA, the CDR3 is TGTGCCAGCAGCCTAGGGGCCGCGATGATCGATGAGCAGTTCTTC.

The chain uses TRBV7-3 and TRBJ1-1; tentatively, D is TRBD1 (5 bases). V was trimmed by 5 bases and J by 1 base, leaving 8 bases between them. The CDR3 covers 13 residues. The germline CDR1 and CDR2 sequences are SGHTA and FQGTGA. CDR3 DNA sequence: TGTGCCAGCAGCAGAACAGGGAACACTGAAGCTTTCTTT. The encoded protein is CASSRTGNTEAFF.

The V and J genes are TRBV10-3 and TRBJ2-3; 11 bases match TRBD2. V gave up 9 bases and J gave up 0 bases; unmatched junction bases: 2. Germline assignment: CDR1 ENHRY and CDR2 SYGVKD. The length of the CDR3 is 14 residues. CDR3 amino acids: CAIGTSGSTDTQYF. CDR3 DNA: TGTGCCATAGGGACTAGCGGAAGCACAGATACGCAGTATTTT.

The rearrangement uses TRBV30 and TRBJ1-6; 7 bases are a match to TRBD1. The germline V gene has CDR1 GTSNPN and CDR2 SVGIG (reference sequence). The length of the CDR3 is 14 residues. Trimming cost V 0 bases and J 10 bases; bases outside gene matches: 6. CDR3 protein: CAWSVGRGMSPLHF. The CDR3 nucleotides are TGTGCCTGGAGTGTGGGCAGGGGGATGTCACCCCTCCACTTT.

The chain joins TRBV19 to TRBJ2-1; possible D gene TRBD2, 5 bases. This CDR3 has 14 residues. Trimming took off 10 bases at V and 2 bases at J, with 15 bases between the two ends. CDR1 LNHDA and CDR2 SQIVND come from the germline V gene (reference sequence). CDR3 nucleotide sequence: TGTGCCACCGCCGACTACGCGGCCTACAATGAGCAGTTCTTC. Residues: CATADYAAYNEQFF.